This is a list of T cell receptor beta chains from one sample in a study of identical twins. TCRdb re-called the 5' RACE reads with MiXCR, one entry per CDR3 protein. The sample yields 310,000 or so distinct CDR3 sequences, more than 8% seen once. This sample also belongs to another study, concerning yellow fever vaccine responses in identical twins.

Specimen: CD8+ T cells sorted from blood. The receptor set was obtained from a woman aged 18 to 35 in good health. The CDR3 runs from the conserved cysteine through the conserved F or W. D genes are given only for firm matches. Part of the rows lack a size; the others show once, few, many or a class for expanded clones.

CDR3 DNA	CDR3 protein	V gene	clone size	J gene	D gene
TGCGCCAGCAGCCTTCATTCTAGCGGGAGTTACAACGAGCAGTACTTC	CASSLHSSGSYNEQYF	TRBV4-3	.	TRBJ2-7	TRBD2
TGCAGTGCTAGAGACCTCAATGCAACTAATGAAAAACTGTTTTTT	CSARDLNATNEKLFF	TRBV20-1	few	TRBJ1-4	.
TGCAGTGCCCAGGACAGGGGGTACTACGAGCAGTACTTC	CSAQDRGYYEQYF	TRBV20-1	.	TRBJ2-7	TRBD1
TGTGCCATCAGGGCCACGGGACAGGGGACGTCCGGGGCCAACGTCCTGACTTTC	CAIRATGQGTSGANVLTF	TRBV10-3	.	TRBJ2-6	TRBD1
TGTGCCAGCAGTTCATACACCAGTCGGAAACCTCGGGGTTCCGACTACGAGCAGTACTTC	CASSSYTSRKPRGSDYEQYF	TRBV12-3/TRBV12-4	few	TRBJ2-7	.
TGCAGCGTTGAAGGGGGTCGGGAGGAACACACCTACAATGAGCAGTTCTTC	CSVEGGREEHTYNEQFF	TRBV29-1	.	TRBJ2-1	TRBD2
TGTGCCAGCAGTTACTCGCGGGTTAGGGAGCAGTACTTC	CASSYSRVREQYF	TRBV6-5	.	TRBJ2-7	.
TGCAGTGCCGATCGAAGGGGGCCGGGGGCTGGAAACACCATATATTTT	CSADRRGPGAGNTIYF	TRBV20-1	few	TRBJ1-3	TRBD1
TGTGCCACCAGCATGACTAGCGGGAATATGAATGAGCAGTTCTTC	CATSMTSGNMNEQFF	TRBV15	.	TRBJ2-1	TRBD2
.	CASSPLERETQYF	TRBV28	.	TRBJ2-5	.
TGTGCCAGCAGCCGAAGAACAGGGGGCACTGAAGCTTTCTTT	CASSRRTGGTEAFF	TRBV6-1	few	TRBJ1-1	TRBD1
TGTGCCAGCAGCCAAGACCACGTTGGGGACGGAAGGCAAGCTTTCTTT	CASSQDHVGDGRQAFF	TRBV4-2	.	TRBJ1-1	.
TGCGCCAGCAGAGGCCGGGACAGGGACACAGTGGGCTACAATGAGCAGTTCTTC	CASRGRDRDTVGYNEQFF	TRBV5-1	many	TRBJ2-1	TRBD1
TGTGCCAGCAGCGGGGAGGGGGGGCTACTCACAGATACGCAGTATTTT	CASSGEGGLLTDTQYF	TRBV7-3	few	TRBJ2-3	.
TGTGCCAGCAGTTTCGGATTATTCGCGTCCTATGGCTACACCTTC	CASSFGLFASYGYTF	TRBV12-3/TRBV12-4	many	TRBJ1-2	.
TGTGCCAGCAGTGATTGGGGGGCTCACGGGGAGCTGTTTTTT	CASSDWGAHGELFF	TRBV2	many	TRBJ2-2	.
TGTGCCAGCAGCCCCCCCGGGGGTGGGAACTATGGCTACACCTTC	CASSPPGGGNYGYTF	TRBV7-8	few	TRBJ1-2	.
TGTGCCAGCAGCGCCTCGGGACGTAGCGTTGACGAGCAGTACTTC	CASSASGRSVDEQYF	TRBV9	many	TRBJ2-7	.
TGTGCCACTAAGGTTGGACAGGGTGCTTTTGGCTACACCTTC	CATKVGQGAFGYTF	TRBV6-5	many	TRBJ1-2	TRBD1
TGTGCCAGCAGTGAATCAGAGGCAGCAGAAGCTTTCTTT	CASSESEAAEAFF	TRBV25-1	.	TRBJ1-1	.
TGCGCCAGCAGCTCGACTGGCGGGGGCTCCTACGAGCAGTACTTC	CASSSTGGGSYEQYF	TRBV5-1	.	TRBJ2-7	TRBD2
TGCGCCAGCAGCCAAGATCCTATGGGCACAGATACGCAGTATTTT	CASSQDPMGTDTQYF	TRBV4-3	few	TRBJ2-3	.
TGCAGTGCTAGAGATCTGACGGGAGAGGCAGATACGCAGTATTTT	CSARDLTGEADTQYF	TRBV20-1	many	TRBJ2-3	.
TGCAGCGTTGAAGGTATCGGCTACGAGCAGTACTTC	CSVEGIGYEQYF	TRBV29-1	few	TRBJ2-7	.
TGTGCCAGCAGCTCTGGACCATCCAATGAGCAGTTCTTC	CASSSGPSNEQFF	TRBV7-9	many	TRBJ2-1	.
TGTGCCAGCAGCCAAGAGGCGTACGAGCAGTACTTC	CASSQEAYEQYF	TRBV3-1	.	TRBJ2-7	.
TGTGCCAGCAGCGACCATCTTGAGTGGGGTTCAGCTGGAAACACCATATATTTT	CASSDHLEWGSAGNTIYF	TRBV9	few	TRBJ1-3	.
TGTGCCAGCAGCTTAACTGGGTCCGATGAGCAGTTCTTC	CASSLTGSDEQFF	TRBV7-9	few	TRBJ2-1	.
TGTGCCAGCAGCCTCGGGAAGCGGGGTCTCTACAATGAGCAGTTCTTC	CASSLGKRGLYNEQFF	TRBV27	many	TRBJ2-1	TRBD2
TGTGCCAGCAGCTATTCCGGGACAGGGGAGACCCAGTACTTC	CASSYSGTGETQYF	TRBV7-9	few	TRBJ2-5	TRBD1
TGTGCCACCAGTGACTCAACAGGCTACTATGGCTACACCTTC	CATSDSTGYYGYTF	TRBV24-1	many	TRBJ1-2	.
TGTGCCAGCAGTTCCGCTAGACTCATTGGGAACACCGGGGAGCTGTTTTTT	CASSSARLIGNTGELFF	TRBV6-5	many	TRBJ2-2	.
TGCGCCAGCAGTGCCGACTCACTTAGTAGCACTGAAGCTTTCTTT	CASSADSLSSTEAFF	TRBV4-3	few	TRBJ1-1	.
TGTGCCAGCAGTTACCTTCCAGAGACAGGGGACTCCTACAATGAGCAGTTCTTC	CASSYLPETGDSYNEQFF	TRBV6-5	few	TRBJ2-1	TRBD1
TGTGCCAGCAGTTTATCGACTCTCTATGCGGACAGGAACACCGGGGAGCTGTTTTTT	CASSLSTLYADRNTGELFF	TRBV27	.	TRBJ2-2	.
TGTGCCAGCAGTTACGACGGGGGGTGGGGGTCACCCCTCCACTTT	CASSYDGGWGSPLHF	TRBV6-5	many	TRBJ1-6	.
TGTGCCAGCAGCCAGGGGACAGGGAACGGTGAGACCCAGTACTTC	CASSQGTGNGETQYF	TRBV3-1	.	TRBJ2-5	TRBD1
TGCGCCAGCGATACCTCGGGATACAATGAGCAGTTCTTC	CASDTSGYNEQFF	TRBV5-1	.	TRBJ2-1	.
TGTGCCAGCGACCTTAACCTGGACAGTCAGCCCCAGCATTTT	CASDLNLDSQPQHF	TRBV14	few	TRBJ1-5	.
TGTGCCAGCACCCGGGACGGGGGGGAAGTCGATGAGCAGTTCTTC	CASTRDGGEVDEQFF	TRBV11-2	few	TRBJ2-1	TRBD2
TGTGCCAGCAGTTTTTTTATTCGGCAGAATGAAAAACTGTTTTTT	CASSFFIRQNEKLFF	TRBV28	.	TRBJ1-4	.
TGTGCCAGCGGCCGGACAGAGTACAATGAGCAGTTCTTC	CASGRTEYNEQFF	TRBV5-6	.	TRBJ2-1	.
TGCGCCAGCAGCCAAGATAGGGGGCTGTTTGAAAAACTGTTTTTT	CASSQDRGLFEKLFF	TRBV4-3	few	TRBJ1-4	TRBD1
TGTGCCAGCACGCGGGGGGACTACGAGCAGTACTTC	CASTRGDYEQYF	TRBV25-1	many	TRBJ2-7	TRBD2
TGCAGCGTTAACGGGTGGGATATCGACTACACCTTC	CSVNGWDIDYTF	TRBV29-1	.	TRBJ1-2	.
TGTGCCATCAGGGGGGGGGAGAACACTGAAGCTTTCTTT	CAIRGGENTEAFF	TRBV10-3	.	TRBJ1-1	.
TGTGCCAGCAGCTTAGGACTAGCGGGATTATACAATGAGCAGTTCTTC	CASSLGLAGLYNEQFF	TRBV7-9	.	TRBJ2-1	TRBD2
TGTGCCAGCAATTCCGGATGGGCTAGACTCACAGATACGCAGTATTTT	CASNSGWARLTDTQYF	TRBV2	.	TRBJ2-3	.
TGTGCCATCAGTGACATAGACCGGGACGGACACAATGAGCAGTTCTTC	CAISDIDRDGHNEQFF	TRBV10-3	.	TRBJ2-1	.
TGTGCCAGCAGCCAACCTACAGGGGTAGGTTTCACAGGAGATACGCAGTATTTT	CASSQPTGVGFTGDTQYF	TRBV4-2	few	TRBJ2-3	TRBD1
TGTGCCAGTAGCTCTCGGATGGGCCTCTATGGCTACACCTTC	CASSSRMGLYGYTF	TRBV19	.	TRBJ1-2	.
TGTGCCAGCAGTGACCTGGCAGGGGGTTTGGGTGAGCAGTTCTTC	CASSDLAGGLGEQFF	TRBV6-4	.	TRBJ2-1	TRBD1
TGTGCCAGCAGTACCGGGCCTCACACTGAAGCTTTCTTT	CASSTGPHTEAFF	TRBV12-3/TRBV12-4	.	TRBJ1-1	.
TGTGCCAGCAGCTTAAAAGGTCGGAAATGGGACTACGAGCAGTACTTC	CASSLKGRKWDYEQYF	TRBV7-3	.	TRBJ2-7	.